These 10 T cell receptor beta chains share one sample of origin, sequenced in a study of T cell responses to AZD1222 COVID-19 vaccine. Measured with immunoSEQ multiplex PCR; TCRdb has only the in-frame clones, and not every one. The sample carries about 150,000 clones, roughly nine tenths recorded once. Sequences were derived from peripheral blood, sampled 28 days after the second AZD1222 dose. Source of these receptors: an adult who received the AZD1222 COVID-19 vaccine.

The rearrangement uses TRBV10-3 and TRBJ2-5, with TRBD2 identical over 7 bases. The CDR3 spans 14 residues. Germline assignment: CDR1 ENHRY and CDR2 SYGVKD. After removal of 6 bases from V and 1 base from J, the junction contained 5 bases not matched to a gene. The CDR3 DNA follows: TGTGCCATCAGGGGGGGGAGCGCCCAAGAGACCCAGTACTTC. Protein product: CAIRGGSAQETQYF.

The chain has TRBV2 and TRBJ1-3; 8 nucleotides agree with TRBD1. The length of the CDR3 is 15 residues. After removal of 6 bases from V and 1 base from J, the junction contained 5 bases not matched to a gene. Germline V lookup: CDR1 SNHLY, CDR2 FYNNEI. CDR3 nucleotide sequence: TGTGCCAGCAGAGGACAGGGTGGGTCTGGAAACACCATATATTTT. This gives the protein CASRGQGGSGNTIYF. The full variable domain, rest sourced from reference TRBV2 and TRBJ1-3, is EPEVTQTPSHQVTQMGQEVILRCVPISNHLYFYWYRQILGQKVEFLVSFYNNEISEKSEIFDDQFSVERPDGSNFTLKIRSTKLEDSAMYFCASRGQGGSGNTIYFGEGSWLTVV.

CDR3: CASQRQNTEAFF. The DNA of the CDR3 is TGTGCCAGTCAGAGACAGAACACTGAAGCTTTCTTT. The genes are TRBV18 and TRBJ1-1; D is unresolved. V was trimmed by 9 bases and J by 1 base, leaving 9 bases between them. CDR1 and CDR2 (germline): KGHSH, LQKENI. This CDR3 is built from 12 residues.

The chain uses TRBV19 and TRBJ1-1; maybe TRBD1 (6 bases). The V end lost 6 bases, the J end lost 2 bases, and 10 bases lay between the germline ends. The CDR3 is made up of 13 amino acids. Germline values: CDR1 LNHDA, CDR2 SQIVND (reference sequence). CDR3 sequence (DNA): TGTGCCAGTAGAGGGGGACCCAACACTGAAGCTTTCTTT. This codes for CASRGGPNTEAFF.

The J gene is TRBJ1-1, the V gene TRBV14; the D gene is possibly TRBD1 (6 bases). The germline V gene has CDR1 SGHDN and CDR2 FVKESK. V lost 6 bases and J 2 bases, leaving 19 bases between the germline ends. The CDR3 runs 16 residues. The CDR3 nucleotides are TGTGCCAGCAGATTATGGACCGGGACACATAACACTGAAGCTTTCTTT. It specifies CASRLWTGTHNTEAFF.

The chain has TRBV30 and TRBJ1-1, with D possibly matching TRBD1 (5 bases). This CDR3 region has 13 residues. Trimming took off 2 bases at V and 1 base at J, with 8 bases between the two ends. Germline values: CDR1 GTSNPN, CDR2 SVGIG (reference sequence). The chain's CDR3 is CAWSRTSNTEAFF. Written as DNA, the CDR3 is TGTGCCTGGAGTCGGACATCGAACACTGAAGCTTTCTTT.

This clone was seen only a few times. The V call is TRBV30, the J call TRBJ2-5; D is uncertain. The CDR3 totals 11 residues. Between the trimmed V and J ends, which lost 3 bases and 4 bases, there was a span of 6 bases. The V gene's germline CDR1 is GTSNPN and CDR2 SVGIG (reference sequence). CDR3: CAWSPRETQYF. For the CDR3, the DNA is TGTGCCTGGAGCCCCCGAGAGACCCAGTACTTC.

V and J are TRBV27 and TRBJ1-1; tentative D call: TRBD1 (6 bases). In germline, CDR1 is MNHEY, CDR2 SMNVEV (reference sequence). The length of the CDR3 is 13 residues. V was clipped by 6 bases and J by 3 bases, with 11 bases between them. The CDR3 nucleotides read TGTGCCAGCAGCTTTCACAGGGACACTGAAGCTTTCTTT. This translates into CASSFHRDTEAFF.

The chain links TRBV7-2 to TRBJ2-1, with TRBD1 matching over 10 bases. Germline V gene sequence: CDR1 SGHTA, CDR2 FQGNSA. V lost 5 bases and J lost 10; bases outside the gene matches: 8. This CDR3 contains 14 residues. The CDR3 spells CASSPRPDRGEQFF. In DNA form, the CDR3 reads TGTGCCAGCAGCCCTCGCCCGGACAGGGGGGAGCAGTTCTTC.

The genes are TRBV28 and TRBJ1-2, with D hard to call. The germline V gene has CDR1 MDHEN and CDR2 SYDVKM. CDR3 length equals 11 residues. V was pared by 1 base and J by 8 bases, with 5 bases between. The CDR3 loop is CASSLLQGYTF. The CDR3 DNA follows: TGTGCCAGCAGTTTATTGCAGGGCTACACCTTC.